This passage covers 4 T cell receptor beta chains from one sample sequenced in a study of T cell repertoires in cytomegalovirus infection (dated by TCRdb to the late 2010s). The run used an Illumina HiSeq 1500. The raw public data were reprocessed by TCRdb itself: fastp quality trimming at Q25, MiXCR clonotype calling, in-frame beta chains only. Every CDR3 protein is listed once, alongside the most common genes and DNA of its rows. The sample table records a few hundred thousand distinct CDR3 sequences; just under 35% of these occur just once. In total, the top ten clones hold roughly 13% of the sample. The treatment or condition label, read with the paper, signifies: in vitro stimulation with specific CMV peptide epitopes to enrich CMV-specific T cells. These receptors have no known antigen. The sample here was cultured PBMCs, taken from culture after CMV antigen stimulation. The source of these receptors is a human donor in good health (CMV status not recorded). Some clones in this sample may be carry-over from other donors' samples.

This clonotype was found a few times. V gene TRBV27 combines with J gene TRBJ1-2, with D possibly matching TRBD1 (5 bases). The length of the CDR3 is 14 residues. CDR1 is MNHEY, CDR2 SMNVEV, per germline (reference sequence). The V gene lost 3 bases and the J gene lost 3 bases, with 11 bases spanning the gap. CDR3 DNA: TGTGCCAGCAGTTTGGGGACCCAGGACTATGGCTACACCTTC. This sequence encodes CASSLGTQDYGYTF.

CDR3 DNA sequence: TGTGCCAGCAGTGAAAGCCGACAGGGTTTTGAAGAAAAACTGTTTTTT. Amino acids: CASSESRQGFEEKLFF. The genes are TRBV25-1 and TRBJ1-4; 7 bases map to TRBD1. Germline lookup yields CDR1 MGHDK and CDR2 SYGVNS. V trimming: 2 bases; J trimming: 8 bases; junction bases outside the gene matches: 11. This CDR3 has 16 amino acids.

This clonotype was observed at least ten times. The V call is TRBV7-2, the J call TRBJ2-1; 10 positions match TRBD2. Germline CDR1 SGHTA, CDR2 FQGNSA. The CDR3 is 17 residues long. V was pared by 5 bases and J by 4 bases, with 11 bases of the junction left unmatched. Here the CDR3 DNA reads TGTGCCAGCAGCCCTTTCCCCGGGACTAGCGCTTACAATGAGCAGTTCTTC. Protein: CASSPFPGTSAYNEQFF.

The chain couples TRBV2 to TRBJ2-5, with a possible D match to TRBD2 (6 bases). Per germline, CDR1 SNHLY and CDR2 FYNNEI. The V end lost 4 bases, the J end lost 2 bases, and 11 bases lay between the germline ends. The CDR3 sequence is 14 residues long. In nucleotides, the CDR3 is TGTGCCAGCAGTGTAGTGAGCGGGCAAGAGACCCAGTACTTC. Translated, it gives CASSVVSGQETQYF.